Below are 22 T cell receptor beta chains sequenced from a single sample in a study of T cell responses to AZD1222 COVID-19 vaccine. Generated by immunoSEQ multiplex PCR, the TCRdb table keeps only in-frame clones and is missing some. The data hold about 150,000 clones, with less than 90% observed a single time. The input for sequencing was peripheral blood, taken on day 0 of MenACWY control vaccination. The receptors derive from an adult in good health.

This clone was observed a single time. This chain uses TRBV14 with TRBJ1-3; D gene unclear. CDR1 is SGHDN, CDR2 FVKESK, per germline. This CDR3 is built from 15 residues. V gave up 1 base and J gave up 4 bases, with 11 bases separating them. CDR3 bases: TGTGCCAGCAGCCAAGTCGGTACAGTCGGAAACACCATATATTTT. Residues: CASSQVGTVGNTIYF.

This clone appeared a single time. The CDR3 loop reads CASKTGGTAGANVLTF. CDR3 nucleotide sequence: TGCGCCAGTAAGACAGGGGGGACCGCTGGGGCCAACGTCCTGACTTTC. The chain links TRBV5-1 to TRBJ2-6, with 9 nucleotides matching TRBD1. The CDR3 spans 16 residues. The germline CDR1 and CDR2 sequences are SGHRS and YFSETQ. Losses at the gene ends were 8 bases for V and 2 bases for J; bases not matched to a gene: 8.

The gene calls are TRBV11-3 and TRBJ2-7; maybe TRBD1 (5 bases). The ends were cut back, 4 bases at V and 3 bases at J, with 16 bases in the middle. CDR1 is SGHNT and CDR2 is YENEEA in the germline V gene. This CDR3 is 15 amino acids long. CDR3 amino acids: CASSSFQDSFYEQYF. The CDR3 coding sequence is TGTGCCAGCAGCTCCTTCCAAGACAGCTTCTACGAGCAGTACTTC.

The chain couples TRBV5-1 to TRBJ2-7; a weak D match, TRBD2 (5 bases). Germline loops: CDR1 SGHRS, CDR2 YFSETQ. The V end was cut by 1 base, the J end by 2 bases, with 13 bases between. The CDR3 spans 15 residues. The CDR3 protein is CASSLSPEGAYEQYV. In DNA, the CDR3 is TGCGCCAGCAGCTTGTCCCCCGAGGGTGCCTACGAGCAGTACGTC.

V and J are TRBV7-6 and TRBJ1-6; no reliable D call. V lost 6 bases to trimming and J lost 8 bases, with 14 bases between them. This CDR3 spans 14 amino acids. Germline V gene data show CDR1 as SGHVS and CDR2 as FNYEAQ. CDR3 DNA: TGTGCCAGCAGTTCCCTCCCCGGGGATTCACCCCTCCACTTT. This codes for CASSSLPGDSPLHF.

The gene calls are TRBV14 and TRBJ1-2, with TRBD1 identical over 9 bases. The germline gives CDR1 SGHDN, CDR2 FVKESK. CDR3 size: 16 residues. Losses at the gene ends were 1 base for V and 6 bases for J; bases not matched to a gene: 9. This chain's CDR3 is CASSQGRQGEGHGYTF. CDR3 coding DNA: TGTGCCAGCAGCCAAGGAAGACAGGGGGAAGGTCATGGCTACACCTTC.

This clone was recorded only once. This chain joins TRBV6-5 and TRBJ1-3, with D perhaps TRBD1 (5 bases). This CDR3 has 15 residues. Deletions cut 9 bases from V and 1 base from J, with 16 bases between. Germline V CDR1 and CDR2: MNHEY, SVGAGI. The CDR3 region is CASHPRGDSGNTIYF. In DNA, the CDR3 is TGTGCCAGTCACCCCCGGGGCGATTCTGGAAACACCATATATTTT.

This chain links TRBV7-3 with TRBJ1-2; TRBD1 is a possible D gene (5 bases). The V end lost 4 bases, the J end lost 0 bases, and 12 bases lay between the germline ends. The CDR3 contains 15 residues. CDR1 is SGHTA, CDR2 FQGTGA, per germline. The DNA of the CDR3 is TGTGCCAGCAGCTCCTTGCAGGGAGCTAACTATGGCTACACCTTC. Residues: CASSSLQGANYGYTF.

V usage is TRBV4-2 and J usage is TRBJ2-7; D is possibly TRBD2 (5 bases). Germline loops: CDR1 LGHNA, CDR2 YNFKEQ. Deletions cut 4 bases from V and 4 bases from J, with 14 bases between. The CDR3 extends over 14 amino acids. In DNA, the CDR3 is TGTGCCAGCAGCCGATTCGAGGGAGATTACGAGCAGTACTTC. It is translated as CASSRFEGDYEQYF.

CDR3 loop: CASSTRQVDQPQHF. Here the CDR3 DNA reads TGTGCCAGTAGTACCCGACAGGTAGATCAGCCCCAGCATTTT. J is TRBJ1-5 and V is TRBV19; a possible D gene is TRBD1 (6 bases). Germline CDR1 reads LNHDA; CDR2 reads SQIVND (reference sequence). V lost 4 bases to trimming and J lost 5 bases, with 12 bases between them. The CDR3 loop spans 14 amino acids.

The rearrangement joins TRBV19 to TRBJ1-2; D perhaps matches TRBD1 (6 bases). The V gene lost 5 bases and the J gene lost 6 bases, with 22 bases spanning the gap. CDR3 length equals 16 residues. Germline CDR1 reads LNHDA; CDR2 reads SQIVND (reference sequence). CDR3 in DNA: TGTGCCAGTAGTCCGAGGGGGTCCGGCTCGGCGCATGGCTACACCTTC. It is translated as CASSPRGSGSAHGYTF.

The V call is TRBV5-1, the J call TRBJ1-2; D call uncertain. Germline CDR1 and CDR2: SGHRS and YFSETQ. Trimming removed 1 base at V and 8 bases at J, with 15 bases between. This CDR3 has 14 residues. The CDR3 DNA reads TGCGCCAGCAGCTTGTTATATGGTTCCGAAGGCTACACCTTC. It codes for CASSLLYGSEGYTF.

V usage is TRBV3-1 (or the pseudogene TRBV3-2) and J usage is TRBJ2-5, with D unclear. The CDR3 sequence is 11 residues long. V lost 6 bases to trimming and J lost 4 bases, with 6 bases between them. Germline V gives CDR1 LGHDT, CDR2 YNNKEL (reference sequence). The CDR3 here is CASRRAETQYF. Written as DNA, the CDR3 is TGTGCCAGCAGAAGGGCAGAGACCCAGTACTTC.

This clone was observed a handful of times. This chain uses TRBV28 with TRBJ2-7, with TRBD1 matching 7 bases. The V and J ends lost 6 bases and 5 bases, in that order; junction bases with no gene match: 10. This CDR3 is 14 amino acids long. The germline V gene encodes CDR1 MDHEN and CDR2 SYDVKM. The CDR3: CASSKGAPTDEQYF. CDR3 in DNA: TGTGCCAGCAGCAAGGGGGCTCCCACGGACGAGCAGTACTTC. Combining the CDR3 with reference TRBV28 and TRBJ2-7 gives the whole variable domain DVKVTQSSRYLVKRTGEKVFLECVQDMDHENMFWYRQDPGLGLRLIYFSYDVKMKEKGDIPEGYSVSREKKERFSLILESASTNQTSMYLCASSKGAPTDEQYFGPGTRLTVT.

This clone appeared a few times. J is TRBJ1-2 and V is TRBV4-1; unclear D gene. The CDR3 has 15 amino acids. The germline V gene encodes CDR1 MGHRA and CDR2 YSYEKL. Trimming took off 3 bases at V and 7 bases at J, with 18 bases between the two ends. CDR3 amino acids: CASSHPARTKGGYTF. As DNA, the CDR3 is TGCGCCAGCAGCCACCCCGCCAGGACGAAGGGTGGCTACACCTTC.

This clone was counted a few times. CDR3 nucleotides: TGTGCCAGCAGCTTAATGGCCCAATTTACCGGGGAGCTGTTTTTT. It codes for CASSLMAQFTGELFF. The V and J genes are TRBV7-9 and TRBJ2-2, with D hard to call. There are 15 residues in the CDR3. The V and J ends lost 2 bases and 5 bases respectively, with 12 bases between them. Germline V gene data show CDR1 as SEHNR and CDR2 as FQNEAQ (reference sequence).

The chain employs TRBV19 and TRBJ2-3, with TRBD2 matching 12 bases. The CDR3 extends over 15 amino acids. Germline V lookup: CDR1 LNHDA, CDR2 SQIVND (reference sequence). V dropped 6 bases and J dropped 3; count of bases not matched to a gene: 4. The CDR3 bases are TGTGCCAGTAGGGGGACTAGCGGGCCTACAGATACGCAGTATTTT. It yields the protein CASRGTSGPTDTQYF.

The V gene is TRBV5-1, the J gene TRBJ2-3, with D tentatively TRBD1 or TRBD2 (5 bases each). Germline V CDR1 and CDR2: SGHRS, YFSETQ. Trimming took off 4 bases at V and 0 bases at J, with 15 bases between the two ends. The CDR3 totals 16 residues. CDR3 DNA: TGCGCCAGCAGCCCCCCCGGGACGGCTAGCACAGATACGCAGTATTTT. Amino acid sequence: CASSPPGTASTDTQYF.

The genes are TRBV5-1 and TRBJ1-5; possible D gene TRBD1, 5 bases. The germline gives CDR1 SGHRS, CDR2 YFSETQ. This CDR3 comprises 14 residues. Deletions cut 2 bases from V and 3 bases from J, with 9 bases between. CDR3 amino acids: CASSFGDPNQPQHF. The CDR3 region has the DNA TGCGCCAGCAGCTTCGGGGACCCCAATCAGCCCCAGCATTTT.

The gene calls are TRBV10-3 and TRBJ1-1, with D possibly being TRBD1 (5 bases). The V end was cut by 6 bases, the J end by 3 bases, with 17 bases between. The CDR3 is 15 residues long. Germline V gene data show CDR1 as ENHRY and CDR2 as SYGVKD. Here the CDR3 DNA reads TGTGCCATCAGGCGGGCAGGGCAAAGGGACACTGAAGCTTTCTTT. Amino acids: CAIRRAGQRDTEAFF.

The gene calls are TRBV5-4 and TRBJ2-1, with TRBD2 matching over 7 bases. Per germline, CDR1 SGHNT and CDR2 YYREEE (reference sequence). The CDR3 length is 16 residues. V was pared by 0 bases and J by 6 bases, with 9 bases of the junction left unmatched. The CDR3 region is CASSLGRLGGFNEQFF. CDR3 DNA: TGTGCCAGCAGCTTGGGAAGGTTGGGGGGGTTCAATGAGCAGTTCTTC.

The V gene is TRBV7-9, the J gene TRBJ1-2; 8 bases match TRBD1. V was clipped by 5 bases and J by 4 bases; unmatched bases: 6. The CDR3 consists of 14 residues. From germline, CDR1 is SEHNR and CDR2 FQNEAQ (reference sequence). This chain's CDR3 is CASSPGGSLYGYTF. The CDR3 coding sequence is TGTGCCAGCAGCCCAGGGGGCTCCCTCTATGGCTACACCTTC.